The text below deals with one T cell receptor (beta chain). The antigen is not known. With the Oncomine TCR Beta short-read assay, DNA from cultured CD4+ T cells was sequenced. MiXCR, applied by TCRdb to the PCR reads, yields one record per CDR3 protein. The data contain some 11,000 distinct CDR3 sequences, roughly 73% of them singletons. Treatment meaning: roughly nine-day PBMC culture with coronavirus spike peptide pools or control peptides (ViraFEST assay). This record belongs to a study of vaccination and CD4 T cells after COVID-19. Study details: Diagnosis preceded the drawing of post-COVID samples by a median approximately 110 days (range 35 to 161).

Per germline, CDR1 SGHTA and CDR2 FQGNSA. Trimming at V came to 3 bases and at J to 0 bases, leaving 10 bases not matched to a gene. The CDR3 extends over 17 amino acids. J is TRBJ2-7 and V is TRBV7-2; 8 nucleotides agree with TRBD2. This receptor was identified in a human donor who had recovered from COVID-19. Material: CD4+ T cells from blood, cultured in vitro. The CDR3 here is CASSLVSGAISSYEQYF. CDR3 bases: TGTGCCAGCAGCTTGGTTAGCGGGGCGATCAGCTCCTACGAGCAGTACTTC.